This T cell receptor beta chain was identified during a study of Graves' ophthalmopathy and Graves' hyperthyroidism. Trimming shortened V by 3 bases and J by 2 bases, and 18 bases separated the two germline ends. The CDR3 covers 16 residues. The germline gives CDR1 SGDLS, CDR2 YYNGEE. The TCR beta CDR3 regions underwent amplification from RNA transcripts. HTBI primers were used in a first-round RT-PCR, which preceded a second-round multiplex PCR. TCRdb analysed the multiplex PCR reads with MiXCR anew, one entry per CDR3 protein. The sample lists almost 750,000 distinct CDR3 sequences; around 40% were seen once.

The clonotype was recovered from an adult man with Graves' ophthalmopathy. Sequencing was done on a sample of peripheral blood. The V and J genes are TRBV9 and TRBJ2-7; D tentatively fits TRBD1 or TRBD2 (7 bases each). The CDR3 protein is CASSAQAAGQPYEQYF. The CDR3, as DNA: TGTGCCAGCAGCGCCCAGGCAGCGGGACAGCCCTACGAGCAGTACTTC.